What follows are 19 T cell receptor beta chains derived from one specimen sequenced in a study of CD8+ T cells in alopecia areata. cDNA serving as the sequencing template came from extracted, reverse transcribed RNA. Sequenced by immunoSEQ multiplex PCR; TCRdb stores in-frame clones only, minus some. Of tens of thousands of clones in the sample, just over 50% are singletons; the top ten hold around 5.7%. The sequenced material came from NKG2D-high CD8+ T cells sorted from blood. The receptors originated from a human donor with alopecia areata.

This clone was observed a few times. The chain employs TRBV7-9 and TRBJ2-5; D is ambiguous. With 7 bases removed from V and 5 bases from J, the gap between germline ends came to 14 bases. Germline V gives CDR1 SEHNR, CDR2 FQNEAQ (reference sequence). This CDR3 spans 13 amino acids. CDR3 nucleotide sequence: TGTGCCAGCATACCGACCGATGGGGAGACCCAGTACTTC. This codes for CASIPTDGETQYF.

This clone was picked up a small number of times. The genes are TRBV29-1 and TRBJ2-3, with a tentative D call TRBD1 (6 bases). This CDR3 is 13 amino acids long. V lost 6 bases, J lost 12 bases, and 22 bases lay in between. CDR1 is SQVTM, CDR2 ANQGSEA, per germline. CDR3 in DNA: TGCAGCGTACCACAGGGAGAACCATCCCCCCAGTATTTT. This sequence encodes CSVPQGEPSPQYF.

This clone occurred a few times. This rearrangement joins TRBV29-1 to TRBJ2-5, with D possibly matching TRBD1 (5 bases). The V gene's germline CDR1 is SQVTM and CDR2 ANQGSEA. V lost 4 bases to trimming and J lost 4 bases, with 19 bases between them. The CDR3 consists of 15 residues. The CDR3, as DNA: TGCAGCGTTGTACTTTTGGGGCAACCCGGAGAGACCCAGTACTTC. It translates to CSVVLLGQPGETQYF.

The chain employs TRBV6-5 and TRBJ2-5; D is ambiguous. The CDR3 has 12 residues. The germline CDR1 and CDR2 sequences are MNHEY and SVGAGI. The V end was cut by 4 bases, the J end by 2 bases, with 5 bases between. The CDR3 here is CASSSGQETQYF. CDR3 nucleotide sequence: TGTGCCAGCAGTTCCGGACAAGAGACCCAGTACTTC.

V usage is TRBV7-9 and J usage is TRBJ2-7; D is possibly TRBD1 or TRBD2 (5 bases each). The CDR3 covers 13 residues. CDR1 is SEHNR and CDR2 is FQNEAQ in the germline V gene (reference sequence). V was clipped by 5 bases and J by 4 bases, with 12 bases between them. CDR3 protein: CASSPGLGYEQYF. CDR3 bases: TGTGCCAGCAGCCCGGGGCTGGGTTACGAGCAGTACTTC.

The genes are TRBV25-1 and TRBJ1-6, with TRBD1 identical over 7 bases. The CDR3 totals 16 residues. CDR1 and CDR2 from the germline V gene are MGHDK and SYGVNS. The V and J ends lost 4 bases and 7 bases, in that order; junction bases with no gene match: 10. The CDR3 DNA reads as TGTGCCAGCAGTGGCTATGCGGACAGGCTGAATTCACCCCTCCACTTT. The encoded protein is CASSGYADRLNSPLHF.

This clone was seen only a few times. The chain links TRBV7-9 to TRBJ1-2; TRBD1 matches at 7 bases. In germline, CDR1 is SEHNR, CDR2 FQNEAQ (reference sequence). Unmatched junction bases numbered 4, after V lost 5 bases and J lost 4 bases. The CDR3 has 13 residues. CDR3 in DNA: TGTGCCAGCAGCGACACAGGGGTCTATGGCTACACCTTC. Its translation: CASSDTGVYGYTF.

The chain joins TRBV7-9 to TRBJ2-7; D gene unclear. Trimming removed 5 bases from V and 0 bases from J, with 11 bases in between. Germline lookup yields CDR1 SEHNR and CDR2 FQNEAQ (reference sequence). The CDR3 sequence is 14 residues long. CDR3 sequence (DNA): TGTGCCAGCAGCCCCCCCGGAAGCTCCTACGAGCAGTACTTC. The encoded protein is CASSPPGSSYEQYF.

This clone was seen only once. The chain couples TRBV27 to TRBJ2-1; D unclear. Germline-derived CDR1 and CDR2 are MNHEY and SMNVEV (reference sequence). The V gene lost 2 bases and the J gene lost 8 bases, with 7 bases spanning the gap. CDR3 length: 12 residues. CDR3 nucleotides: TGTGCCAGCAGTTTAAGAGGAGATGAGCAGTTCTTC. Amino acids: CASSLRGDEQFF.

This chain joins TRBV20-1 and TRBJ2-1; D gene uncertain. V lost 1 base, J lost 2 bases, and 0 bases lay in between. The CDR3 has 11 residues. Germline V gene data show CDR1 as DFQATT and CDR2 as SNEGSKA (reference sequence). CDR3 amino acids: CSARAYNEQFF. The CDR3 DNA reads as TGCAGTGCTAGAGCCTACAATGAGCAGTTCTTC.

This clone was detected only a few times. Other DNA sequences in the sample encode the same CDR3. The chain uses TRBV28 and TRBJ1-1, with D perhaps matching TRBD1 (6 bases). The V end was cut by 5 bases, the J end by 5 bases, with 9 bases between. The CDR3 runs to 12 residues. From germline, CDR1 is MDHEN and CDR2 SYDVKM. The CDR3 spells CASSGGGTEAFF. The CDR3 DNA reads as TGTGCCAGCAGTGGAGGGGGGACTGAAGCTTTCTTT. Supplemented by reference TRBV28 and TRBJ1-1, the full variable domain reads DVKVTQSSRYLVKRTGEKVFLECVQDMDHENMFWYRQDPGLGLRLIYFSYDVKMKEKGDIPEGYSVSREKKERFSLILESASTNQTSMYLCASSGGGTEAFFGQGTRLTVV.

In its sample, this clone was seen a few times. The chain couples TRBV4-1 to TRBJ2-7; the D is unclear. Germline V gene sequence: CDR1 MGHRA, CDR2 YSYEKL. V lost 1 base and J 5 bases, leaving 9 bases between the germline ends. The CDR3 is made up of 13 amino acids. The CDR3 region is CASSQVGRHEQYF. DNA of the CDR3: TGCGCCAGCAGCCAAGTGGGCAGGCACGAGCAGTACTTC.

The rearrangement uses TRBV6-5 and TRBJ2-7; a weak D match, TRBD1 (7 bases). This CDR3 has 13 amino acids. The V and J ends lost 2 bases and 6 bases respectively, with 11 bases between them. Germline-derived CDR1 and CDR2 are MNHEY and SVGAGI. The CDR3 reads CASSYGQGGEQYF. CDR3 coding DNA: TGTGCCAGCAGTTACGGGCAGGGGGGCGAGCAGTACTTC.

The chain carries TRBV6-5 and TRBJ2-5, with a tentative D call TRBD2 (5 bases). The CDR3 extends over 13 amino acids. V was trimmed by 5 bases and J by 2 bases, leaving 9 bases between them. Germline V CDR1 and CDR2: MNHEY, SVGAGI. CDR3 coding DNA: TGTGCCAGCAGTAACCCGGGGCAAGAGACCCAGTACTTC. It encodes CASSNPGQETQYF.

This clone has a handful of counts. The V call is TRBV2, the J call TRBJ1-6; tentative D call: TRBD1 (5 bases). The CDR3 spans 14 residues. CDR1 and CDR2 (germline): SNHLY, FYNNEI. Trimming removed 10 bases from V and 8 bases from J, with 18 bases in between. CDR3 DNA: TGTGCCACCGCGCGGGGGATCGAGGATTCACCCCTCCACTTT. Amino acid sequence: CATARGIEDSPLHF.

The V and J genes are TRBV30 and TRBJ1-1, with no clear D. The ends were cut back, 4 bases at V and 3 bases at J, with 3 bases in the middle. In germline, CDR1 is GTSNPN, CDR2 SVGIG (reference sequence). The CDR3 is made up of 10 amino acids. CDR3 sequence reads: CAWKYTEAFF. CDR3 bases: TGTGCCTGGAAGTACACTGAAGCTTTCTTT.

The chain links TRBV7-2 to TRBJ2-1, with TRBD2 matching over 11 bases. This CDR3 comprises 15 residues. CDR1 is SGHTA and CDR2 is FQGNSA in the germline V gene. V lost 4 bases and J lost 4; bases outside the gene matches: 3. In DNA form, the CDR3 reads TGTGCCAGCAGCTCGGGACTAGCGGATTACAATGAGCAGTTCTTC. Residues: CASSSGLADYNEQFF.

This clone showed up just once. The chain combines TRBV30 with TRBJ2-2; D is tentatively TRBD1 or TRBD2 (5 bases each). V lost 1 base, J lost 6 bases, and 12 bases lay in between. This CDR3 spans 14 amino acids. From germline, CDR1 is GTSNPN and CDR2 SVGIG (reference sequence). CDR3 nucleotide sequence: TGTGCCTGGAGTGACGGGACCGATGCCGGGGAGCTGTTTTTT. Translating gives CAWSDGTDAGELFF.

This clone was counted once. The CDR3 loop is CSVVVSGGGQPQHF. In DNA form, the CDR3 reads TGCAGCGTTGTGGTATCAGGGGGAGGTCAGCCCCAGCATTTT. The V gene is TRBV29-1, the J gene TRBJ1-5; 7 positions agree with TRBD1. CDR1 and CDR2 (germline): SQVTM, ANQGSEA. CDR3 length equals 14 residues. V was pared by 4 bases and J by 6 bases, with 9 bases of the junction left unmatched. The full variable domain, completed using reference TRBV29-1 and TRBJ1-5, is SAVISQKPSRDICQRGTSLTIQCQVDSQVTMMFWYRQQPGQSLTLIATANQGSEATYESGFVIDKFPISRPNLTFSTLTVSNMSPEDSSIYLCSVVVSGGGQPQHFGDGTRLSIL.